The clone carrying this T cell receptor (beta chain) was counted a single time. The sample comes from a study of T cell changes during pregnancy in multiple sclerosis. V lost 0 bases to trimming and J lost 6 bases; unmatched junction nucleotides: 9. The CDR3 length is 16 residues. Germline CDR1 reads LGHNA; CDR2 reads YNFKEQ. The assay was immunoSEQ multiplex PCR, and TCRdb's table has in-frame clones only and misses some. The sample holds some 39,000 clones, just over 90% seen once. The sequence came from a female donor in good health, enrolled as a control in a pregnancy study. J is TRBJ2-7 and V is TRBV4-2; 9 nucleotides line up with TRBD2. Sequencing used CD4+ T cells from peripheral blood mononuclear cells, obtained in the third trimester of pregnancy. Written as DNA, the CDR3 is TGTGCCAGCAGCCAAGAAGGAGGGGTAGCGGGGGTCGAGCAGTACTTC. It specifies CASSQEGGVAGVEQYF.